The T cell receptor (beta chain) under discussion was sequenced for a study of CD8+CD57+ T cells in acquired aplastic anemia. Findings of the study overall: Sharing between patients and controls was observed for over 25 CD8+ CDR3 sequences.

Germline trimming cut 5 bases from V and 4 bases from J; bases unmatched to any gene: 9. In germline, CDR1 is SGHAT, CDR2 FQDESV (reference sequence). The CDR3 totals 15 residues. Researchers used genomic DNA as the template to profile TCR beta VDJ and CDR3. MiXCR, applied by TCRdb to the reads, yields one record per CDR3 protein. The repertoire holds more than 150,000 distinct CDR3 sequences, with nearly 50% as singletons. Turning to this clonotype: What it recognizes is unknown.

In patients chosen for sequencing, flow cytometry had shown CD8+CD57+ cell expansion. At blood sampling, none of the patients had yet received therapy. What was sequenced was sorted CD4+, CD8+, or CD8+CD57+ T cells (not recorded which) from PBMCs. The V call is TRBV11-1, the J call TRBJ2-3, with TRBD2 matching 7 bases. The receptor comes from a human donor with aplastic anemia. CDR3 protein: CASSTTSSRADTQYF. The DNA for the CDR3 is TGTGCCAGCAGCACGACTAGCAGCCGGGCAGATACGCAGTATTTT.